This T cell receptor (beta chain) was identified during a study of blood T cell repertoires in COVID-19. Generated by immunoSEQ multiplex PCR, the TCRdb table keeps only in-frame clones and is missing some. The profile covers more than 45,000 clones, with about 86% appearing a single time and about 9.1% taken by the ten largest. The CDR3 length is 20 residues. Unmatched junction bases numbered 10, after V lost 3 bases and J lost 0 bases. Looked up from germline, CDR1 is SNHLY and CDR2 is FYNNEI. The sequenced sample consisted of peripheral blood. The chain links TRBV2 to TRBJ2-1; TRBD2 agrees at 14 bases. The clonotype originates from an elderly man with COVID-19, enrolled during active disease. CDR3 protein: CASSDWGTSGSLSSYNEQFF. The CDR3, as DNA: TGTGCCAGCAGTGACTGGGGGACTAGCGGGAGCCTGAGCTCCTACAATGAGCAGTTCTTC.